Shown below are 6 T cell receptor beta chains from a single sample sequenced in a study of blood T cell repertoires in COVID-19. Method: immunoSEQ multiplex PCR; TCRdb's copy keeps in-frame clones and lacks some. This sample has about 300,000 clones; around 88% occur once, and the top ten carry roughly 6.9%. Sequencing input: peripheral blood. These receptors were obtained from a woman in her 30s who had recovered from COVID-19.

V gene TRBV5-1 combines with J gene TRBJ2-7; TRBD2 aligns across 10 bases. V lost 0 bases, J lost 3 bases, and 6 bases stayed unmatched. The germline V gene encodes CDR1 SGHRS and CDR2 YFSETQ. The CDR3 length is 16 residues. The CDR3 sequence is CASSLGYGTSDYEQYF. CDR3 sequence (DNA): TGCGCCAGCAGCTTGGGTTACGGGACTAGCGACTACGAGCAGTACTTC.

The chain has TRBV11-3 and TRBJ2-5; D might be TRBD2 (5 bases). This CDR3 region has 13 residues. Trimming left V 4 bases short and J 5 bases short, with 11 bases between. The germline CDR1 and CDR2 sequences are SGHNT and YENEEA. CDR3 nucleotides: TGTGCCAGCAGCTCCGGGGTCTTGGAGACCCAGTACTTC. This translates into CASSSGVLETQYF. The whole variable domain, remainder taken from reference TRBV11-3 and TRBJ2-5, is EAGVVQSPRYKIIEKKQPVAFWCNPISGHNTLYWYLQNLGQGPELLIRYENEEAVDDSQLPKDRFSAERLKGVDSTLKIQPAELGDSAVYLCASSSGVLETQYFGPGTRLLVL.

This sequence joins TRBV5-1 and TRBJ1-1, with no clear D. CDR1 SGHRS and CDR2 YFSETQ come from the germline V gene. The CDR3 extends over 16 amino acids. The V end lost 4 bases, the J end lost 0 bases, and 16 bases lay between the germline ends. The DNA of the CDR3 is TGCGCCAGCAGCCGCGACTCCCGCCTCATGAACACTGAAGCTTTCTTT. It yields the protein CASSRDSRLMNTEAFF.

This chain links TRBV7-8 with TRBJ2-1; D might be TRBD2 (5 bases). V was cut by 5 bases and J by 1 base, with 9 bases left in between. Looked up from germline, CDR1 is SGHVS and CDR2 is FQNEAQ. This CDR3 comprises 14 residues. The CDR3 DNA reads TGTGCCAGCAGCGGGGAGTTATCCTACAATGAGCAGTTCTTC. The encoded protein is CASSGELSYNEQFF. The variable domain in full, with the rest retrieved from reference TRBV7-8 and TRBJ2-1, is GAGVSQSPRYKVAKRGQDVALRCDPISGHVSLFWYQQALGQGPEFLTYFQNEAQLDKSGLPSDRFFAERPEGSVSTLKIQRTQQEDSAVYLCASSGELSYNEQFFGPGTRLTVL.

This clone has only a few counts. The V and J genes are TRBV30 and TRBJ1-1, with a weak D call TRBD1 (6 bases). Per germline, CDR1 GTSNPN and CDR2 SVGIG (reference sequence). V was clipped by 1 base and J by 1 base, with 13 bases between them. The CDR3 extends over 15 amino acids. The CDR3 DNA reads TGTGCCTGGAGTGCCTTGGGACATCCGAACACTGAAGCTTTCTTT. Translated, it gives CAWSALGHPNTEAFF.

V is TRBV18 and J is TRBJ2-2, with 11 nucleotides matching TRBD1. Germline CDR1 and CDR2: KGHSH and LQKENI. The CDR3 consists of 16 residues. V lost 3 bases, J lost 0 bases, and 0 bases stayed unmatched. The CDR3 nucleotides read TGTGCCAGCTCACCGGGACAGGGGGCGAACACCGGGGAGCTGTTTTTT. Translated: CASSPGQGANTGELFF.